This T cell receptor (beta chain) stems from a study of T-cell memory formation after mild COVID-19. Regarding the study as a whole: Within pre-infection memory, some responding clones were found, suggesting cross-reactive memory joined. A second wave of clones peaked on day 37, and their SARS-CoV-2 specificity went unconfirmed.

cDNA libraries for TCR alpha and TCR beta, carrying sample barcodes and UMIs, came from 5'RACE with constant-segment primers. TCRdb used MiXCR to reprocess the 5' RACE reads, holding one entry per CDR3 protein. The sample contains hundreds of thousands of distinct CDR3 sequences, roughly 25% of which appear only once. This clonotype turned up a few times. Its target is unknown. Sequencing was performed on PBMCs or a T cell subset sorted from them (not recorded which). The sequence came from an adult woman who had mild COVID-19 (a few samples of this study predate the infection). Cell type and time point are not known.

CDR3 sequence reads: CASSQGFRWSYEQYF. CDR3 coding DNA: TGCGCCAGCAGCCAAGGATTCAGGTGGTCCTACGAGCAGTACTTC. V is TRBV4-1 and J is TRBJ2-7; D is unresolved. V lost 1 base, J lost 1 base, and 11 bases lay in between. CDR3 length: 15 residues. Germline CDR1 MGHRA, CDR2 YSYEKL.